Listed below are T cell receptor beta chains from one sample, sequenced in a study of shared clonotypes between healthy human individuals. The method was immunoSEQ multiplex PCR; TCRdb's version includes in-frame clones alone and lacks a portion of them. The sample lists 1 million to 1.3 million clones; about 84% were seen once. The sample taken for sequencing was memory CD4+ T cells from PBMCs. The receptor source for this set is a man aged 18 to 29 in good health. Some clones in this sample may be carry-over from other donors' samples. The CDR3 runs from the conserved cysteine through the conserved F or W. A D gene is named only where the DNA matches it firmly. Not all rows give a size; the values are once, few, many and, for expanded clones, a class.

DNA | CDR3 | size | J | V | D
TGTGCCAGCAGTTTACTAGCGAGACACCTCTACGAGCAGTACTTC | CASSLLARHLYEQYF | - | TRBJ2-7 | TRBV28 | -
TGTGCCAGCAGAGGTCTCCTAGCTGTGCAGTATTTT | CASRGLLAVQYF | - | TRBJ2-3 | TRBV28 | -
TGTGCCAGCAGCTTCTCCAGGACAGAAGAGACCCAGTACTTC | CASSFSRTEETQYF | - | TRBJ2-5 | TRBV5-6 | -
TGTGCCAGCAGCCCCTCCGGGACTAGCGCCTACAATGAGCAGTTCTTC | CASSPSGTSAYNEQFF | - | TRBJ2-1 | TRBV7-2 | TRBD2
TGTGCCAGCAGGGAACGGACAGGAAACCTCTATGGCTACACCTTC | CASRERTGNLYGYTF | - | TRBJ1-2 | TRBV2 | TRBD1
TGTGCCAGCAGCCGCCCTCGAGGTGCGGGAGGTCGGTACAATGAGCAGTTCTTC | CASSRPRGAGGRYNEQFF | - | TRBJ2-1 | TRBV7-2 | TRBD2
TGTGCCAGCAGTTCGCTCCTGCGACTAGCGGGAGCTAGCACAGATACGCAGTATTTT | CASSSLLRLAGASTDTQYF | - | TRBJ2-3 | TRBV5-6 | TRBD2
TGTGCCAGCAGTTACGGGCAAGAGACCCAGTACTTC | CASSYGQETQYF | few | TRBJ2-5 | TRBV6-6 | -
TGCGCCAGCAGCTTGAGTGGGTTTGAGCAGTTCTTC | CASSLSGFEQFF | - | TRBJ2-1 | TRBV5-1 | -
TGTGCCATCAGTGAGTCGGGGGGTGGTAACGGAGAAAAACTGTTTTTT | CAISESGGGNGEKLFF | - | TRBJ1-4 | TRBV10-3 | -
TGTGCCAGCAGCTTAGTCGAACCGGGACAAGGGGCCGGTCAGCCCCAGCATTTT | CASSLVEPGQGAGQPQHF | - | TRBJ1-5 | TRBV9 | -
TGTGCCACCAGCAAAGACAGGGGGCGCACCGGGGAGCTGTTTTTT | CATSKDRGRTGELFF | - | TRBJ2-2 | TRBV15 | TRBD1
TGTGCCAGCAGTCGGGACTACCTCTTGGATACGCAGTATTTT | CASSRDYLLDTQYF | once | TRBJ2-3 | TRBV6-5 | TRBD2
TGTGCCAGCAGCTTAACAGGCAACACTGAAGCTTTCTTT | CASSLTGNTEAFF | - | TRBJ1-1 | TRBV7-3 | -
TGTGCCAGCACCCCCCACGGCGCAACTAATGAAAAACTGTTTTTT | CASTPHGATNEKLFF | once | TRBJ1-4 | TRBV28 | -